The sequence of this TCR beta chain was determined in a study of blood T cell repertoires in COVID-19. Study information: Sites in the United States, Italy and Spain provided acute and convalescent COVID-19 samples. Sample material is recorded as cDNA or gDNA derived from T cells, B-cell-depleted T cells, or PBMCs.

Germline-derived CDR1 and CDR2 are LGHDT and YNNKEL (reference sequence). Trimming took off 5 bases at V and 5 bases at J, with 15 bases between the two ends. CDR3 length: 14 residues. As processed by the authors: Amplified reference gene primers provided the basis for estimating nucleated cell counts. Sequencing was performed with immunoSEQ multiplex PCR; in TCRdb, only in-frame clones are kept and a portion is missing. V and J calls and clone size are as listed in that table; D and trimming were resolved from the DNA. In the table there are 90,000 to 100,000 clones, approximately 83% of which are singletons.

The sequencing sample was made of peripheral blood. The chain is built from TRBV3-1 (or the pseudogene TRBV3-2) and TRBJ1-1; D possibly corresponds to TRBD1 (5 bases). The receptor was derived from a man aged 55 to 70 with acute or convalescent COVID-19. The CDR3 sequence: CASSAREDQTEAFF. The DNA for the CDR3 is TGTGCCAGCAGCGCCAGGGAAGATCAAACTGAAGCTTTCTTT.